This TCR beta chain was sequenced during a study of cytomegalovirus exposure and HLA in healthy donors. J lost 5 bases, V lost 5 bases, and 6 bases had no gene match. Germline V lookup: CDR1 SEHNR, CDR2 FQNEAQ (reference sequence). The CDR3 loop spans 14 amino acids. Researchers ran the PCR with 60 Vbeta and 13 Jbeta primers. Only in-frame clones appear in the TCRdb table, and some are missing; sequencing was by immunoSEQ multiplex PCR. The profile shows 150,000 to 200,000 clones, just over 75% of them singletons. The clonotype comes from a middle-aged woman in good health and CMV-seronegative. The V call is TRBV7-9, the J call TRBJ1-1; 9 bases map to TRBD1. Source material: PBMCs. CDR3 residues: CASSTRDRVTEAFF. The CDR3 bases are TGTGCCAGCAGCACAAGGGACAGGGTGACTGAAGCTTTCTTT.